These 6 T cell receptor beta chains came from one sample sequenced in a study of OX40 agonist ivuxolimab in advanced cancers. The method was immunoSEQ multiplex PCR; TCRdb's version includes in-frame clones alone and lacks a portion of them. The profile shows about 76,000 clones, approximately 80% of them singletons. The sequenced sample was CD4+ or CD8+ T cells sorted from blood, obtained in a trial of the OX40 agonist ivuxolimab. Receptors originate from an adult with an advanced solid tumor such as melanoma, head and neck, liver or kidney cancer.

The chain uses TRBV30 and TRBJ1-3; D unresolved. The CDR3 has 13 residues. V was shortened by 2 bases and J by 0 bases, with 5 bases between the two germline ends. Germline V gene lookup returns CDR1 GTSNPN and CDR2 SVGIG (reference sequence). CDR3 nucleotide sequence: TGTGCCTGGAGTATGGGCTCTGGAAACACCATATATTTT. This gives the protein CAWSMGSGNTIYF.

This chain connects TRBV10-3 to TRBJ2-1; a weak D match, TRBD2 (5 bases). Germline V gene data show CDR1 as ENHRY and CDR2 as SYGVKD. Trimming cost V 0 bases and J 4 bases, with 16 bases left between them. There are 17 residues in the CDR3. CDR3 DNA: TGTGCCATCAGTGAGTCGAAGGGAGCGAGCGAATACAATGAGCAGTTCTTC. Protein product: CAISESKGASEYNEQFF.

The chain is built from TRBV7-8 and TRBJ2-1, with 15 bases that match TRBD2. Germline CDR1 reads SGHVS; CDR2 reads FQNEAQ. The CDR3 sequence is 17 residues long. With V trimmed by 4 bases and J by 10 bases, 11 bases remained unmatched. This CDR3 is CASSSIGLAGGSGEQFF. The CDR3 nucleotides read TGTGCCAGCAGCTCGATAGGACTAGCGGGGGGGTCGGGCGAGCAGTTCTTC.

The V call is TRBV7-8, the J call TRBJ1-1, with 7 bases that match TRBD1. The germline CDR1 and CDR2 sequences are SGHVS and FQNEAQ. There are 13 residues in the CDR3. The trim removed 4 bases at V and 5 bases at J, leaving 4 bases unmatched. The CDR3 nucleotides are TGTGCCAGCAGCTCGACAGGGAGGACTGAAGCTTTCTTT. Translating gives CASSSTGRTEAFF.

V usage is TRBV28 and J usage is TRBJ2-1; TRBD2 is a possible D gene (5 bases). The CDR3 runs to 14 residues. Germline V lookup: CDR1 MDHEN, CDR2 SYDVKM. V was trimmed by 7 bases and J by 9 bases, leaving 19 bases between them. The CDR3 DNA sequence: TGTGCCAGCACCTACACGGGCCCTCGGGGTGAGCAGTTCTTC. Its protein product is CASTYTGPRGEQFF.

The chain recombines TRBV6-1 with TRBJ2-5; a weak D match, TRBD1 (6 bases). The CDR3 length is 15 residues. Germline assignment: CDR1 MNHNS and CDR2 SASEGT. The germline V and J ends were trimmed by 7 bases and 4 bases, with 19 bases remaining between them. The chain's CDR3 is CASTISLGAIETQYF. CDR3 coding DNA: TGTGCCAGCACTATAAGCCTGGGGGCTATAGAGACCCAGTACTTC.